Following are 17 T cell receptor beta chains from one sample sequenced in a study of blood T cell repertoires in COVID-19. Libraries were prepared by immunoSEQ multiplex PCR; TCRdb keeps only in-frame clonotypes and omits some of them. Of approximately 240,000 clones listed, around 82% are singletons. The sequenced material came from peripheral blood. These receptors originate from an elderly woman with active or convalescent COVID-19.

The CDR3 DNA reads TGTGCCAGCAGTGGGGGGCGAGGGGAGACCCAGTACTTC. Translating it yields CASSGGRGETQYF. The chain couples TRBV2 to TRBJ2-5; perhaps TRBD1 as D (6 bases). The length of the CDR3 is 13 residues. Germline CDR1 SNHLY, CDR2 FYNNEI. Trimming took off 4 bases at V and 5 bases at J, with 11 bases between the two ends.

This chain uses TRBV21-1 with TRBJ2-1; the table's D call TRBD1 went unverified against the DNA. TRBV21-1 is a known pseudogene. This CDR3 contains 12 residues. The DNA for the CDR3 is TGTGCCAGCAGCAACGACAGGGGTGAGCAGTTCTTC. It encodes CASSNDRGEQFF.

The rearrangement uses TRBV12-3 or TRBV12-4 and TRBJ2-3, with D unresolved. The CDR3 totals 13 residues. Trimming removed 7 bases at V and 1 base at J, with 9 bases between. CDR3: CASTPAGTDTQYF. The DNA for the CDR3 is TGTGCCAGCACCCCTGCAGGCACAGATACGCAGTATTTT.

V usage is TRBV28 and J usage is TRBJ2-1; D is undetermined. There are 15 residues in the CDR3. Germline lookup yields CDR1 MDHEN and CDR2 SYDVKM. The V end was cut by 6 bases, the J end by 4 bases, with 16 bases between. Here the CDR3 DNA reads TGTGCCAGCAGCAACAACCCCGGGTATTACAATGAGCAGTTCTTC. Amino acids: CASSNNPGYYNEQFF.

The CDR3 here is CASSFSGVQETQYF. The CDR3 nucleotides read TGTGCCAGCAGTTTCAGCGGGGTACAAGAGACCCAGTACTTC. The chain combines TRBV27 with TRBJ2-5, with 7 bases identical to TRBD2. V shed 3 bases and J 2 bases; nucleotides not matched to a gene: 3. Germline CDR1 reads MNHEY; CDR2 reads SMNVEV (reference sequence). The CDR3 runs to 14 residues.

This rearrangement joins TRBV3-1 (or the pseudogene TRBV3-2) to TRBJ2-2; a possible D gene is TRBD1 (6 bases). Germline values: CDR1 LGHDT, CDR2 YNNKEL (reference sequence). CDR3 length: 16 amino acids. V lost 3 bases and J lost 4, with 15 bases in between. The CDR3 nucleotides are TGTGCCAGCAGCCACCCAGTAGGGACAAGCACCGGGGAGCTGTTTTTT. Its protein product is CASSHPVGTSTGELFF.

The V and J genes are TRBV5-1 and TRBJ1-5; no clear D gene. The CDR3 length is 14 residues. The V and J ends lost 3 bases and 6 bases respectively, with 13 bases between them. In germline, CDR1 is SGHRS, CDR2 YFSETQ. Here the CDR3 DNA reads TGCGCCAGCAGCTCCGGACTCCTAGGTCAGCCCCAGCATTTT. Translating it yields CASSSGLLGQPQHF.

This chain joins TRBV28 and TRBJ1-2, with D possibly being TRBD1 (5 bases). The CDR3 is made up of 13 amino acids. With 2 bases removed from V and 8 bases from J, the gap between germline ends came to 12 bases. Germline V CDR1 and CDR2: MDHEN, SYDVKM. CDR3 residues: CASSLGTEGGYTF. The CDR3 nucleotides are TGTGCCAGCAGTTTAGGGACGGAGGGGGGCTACACCTTC.

The chain joins TRBV11-2 to TRBJ1-1, with 7 nucleotides matching TRBD1. CDR3 length: 14 amino acids. V gave up 5 bases and J gave up 3 bases; unmatched junction bases: 6. From germline, CDR1 is SGHAT and CDR2 FQNNGV. The CDR3 sequence is CASSQGQRYTEAFF. CDR3 DNA sequence: TGTGCCAGCAGCCAGGGACAGCGCTACACTGAAGCTTTCTTT.

This sequence joins TRBV27 and TRBJ1-4; 7 bases match TRBD1. The CDR3 covers 19 residues. The V gene end was trimmed by 0 bases and the J gene end by 8 bases; junction bases not matched to a gene: 18. Germline values: CDR1 MNHEY, CDR2 SMNVEV (reference sequence). CDR3 nucleotides: TGTGCCAGCAGTTTATCGCACATTGTACAGGTGACAGGGCAGGAAAAACTGTTTTTT. It yields the protein CASSLSHIVQVTGQEKLFF.

V usage is TRBV29-1 and J usage is TRBJ2-5; tentative D call: TRBD2 (6 bases). Trimming took 3 bases from V and 5 from J, leaving 22 bases between them. Germline CDR1 is SQVTM and CDR2 is ANQGSEA. This CDR3 has 16 residues. This CDR3 reads CSVEFIWDFEAETQYF. CDR3 bases: TGCAGCGTTGAGTTTATTTGGGACTTCGAGGCCGAGACCCAGTACTTC.

This sequence joins TRBV5-1 and TRBJ1-2, with D possibly TRBD1 on 5 matching bases. Germline assignment: CDR1 SGHRS and CDR2 YFSETQ. The CDR3 length is 13 residues. V was shortened by 0 bases and J by 8 bases, with 11 bases between the two germline ends. The CDR3 loop reads CASSLEQGSGYTF. The DNA for the CDR3 is TGCGCCAGCAGCTTGGAGCAGGGAAGCGGCTACACCTTC.

The J gene is TRBJ1-1, the V gene TRBV4-2, with TRBD1 matching 7 bases. J gave up 2 bases and V 0 bases, and 3 bases lay outside the gene matches. This CDR3 comprises 15 residues. The germline V gene has CDR1 LGHNA and CDR2 YNFKEQ. The DNA for the CDR3 is TGTGCCAGCAGCCAAGACACAGGGGAAAACACTGAAGCTTTCTTT. The encoded protein is CASSQDTGENTEAFF.

V gene TRBV24-1 combines with J gene TRBJ2-1; 8 nucleotides agree with TRBD2. The CDR3 totals 18 residues. Trimming cost V 3 bases and J 4 bases; bases outside gene matches: 13. Germline V CDR1 and CDR2: KGHDR, SFDVKD. The CDR3 DNA is TGTGCCACCAGTGATGGGGTAATAGCGGGGAGGGGGTACAATGAGCAGTTCTTC. Encoded protein: CATSDGVIAGRGYNEQFF.

This chain uses TRBV5-1 with TRBJ1-1; possible D gene TRBD1, 5 bases. CDR3 length: 15 amino acids. Germline V gene sequence: CDR1 SGHRS, CDR2 YFSETQ. V was clipped by 0 bases and J by 7 bases, with 16 bases between them. The CDR3 loop is CASSLAGVKGLEAFF. The CDR3 DNA reads TGCGCCAGCAGCTTGGCGGGGGTCAAGGGACTTGAAGCTTTCTTT. Filled out from reference TRBV5-1 and TRBJ1-1, the complete variable domain reads KAGVTQTPRYLIKTRGQQVTLSCSPISGHRSVSWYQQTPGQGLQFLFEYFSETQRNKGNFPGRFSGRQFSNSRSEMNVSTLELGDSALYLCASSLAGVKGLEAFFGQGTRLTVV.

This rearrangement joins TRBV6-5 to TRBJ1-2, with 7 positions matching TRBD1. The ends lost 5 bases at V and 8 bases at J; junction bases unmatched: 5. Germline lookup yields CDR1 MNHEY and CDR2 SVGAGI. The CDR3 sequence is 12 residues long. CDR3 bases: TGTGCCAGCAGTAGAACAGGGGACGGCTACACCTTC. This gives the protein CASSRTGDGYTF.

A word on this clone: The sample carries other DNA sequences with the same CDR3. This chain connects TRBV29-1 to TRBJ1-6; 7 nucleotides line up with TRBD1. The germline CDR1 and CDR2 sequences are SQVTM and ANQGSEA. V gave up 7 bases and J gave up 8 bases; unmatched junction bases: 11. The CDR3 is 14 residues long. The CDR3 nucleotides are TGCAGCGCCCAGTTGGGGCAGGGGGATTCACCCCTCCACTTT. This encodes CSAQLGQGDSPLHF.